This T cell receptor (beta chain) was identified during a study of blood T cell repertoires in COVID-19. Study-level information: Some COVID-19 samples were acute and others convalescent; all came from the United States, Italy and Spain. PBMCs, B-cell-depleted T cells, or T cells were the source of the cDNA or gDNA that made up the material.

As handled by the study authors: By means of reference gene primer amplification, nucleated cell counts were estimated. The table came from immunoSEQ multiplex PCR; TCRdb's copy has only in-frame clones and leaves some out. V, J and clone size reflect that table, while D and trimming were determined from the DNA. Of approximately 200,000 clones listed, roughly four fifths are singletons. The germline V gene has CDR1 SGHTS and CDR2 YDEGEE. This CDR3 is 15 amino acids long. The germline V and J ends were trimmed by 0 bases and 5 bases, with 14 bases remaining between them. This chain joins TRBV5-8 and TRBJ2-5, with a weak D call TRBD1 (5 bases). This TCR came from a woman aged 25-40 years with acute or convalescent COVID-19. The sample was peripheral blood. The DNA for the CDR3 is TGTGCCAGCAGCTTGGGAACTAATAGGGGCGAGACCCAGTACTTC. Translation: CASSLGTNRGETQYF.